The clone carrying this T cell receptor (beta chain) was counted only a few times. Method: immunoSEQ multiplex PCR; TCRdb's copy keeps in-frame clones and lacks some. The sample shows more than 45,000 clones, approximately 78% of them seen only once. The data were taken from a study of OX40 agonist ivuxolimab in advanced cancers. The CDR3 loop spans 14 amino acids. CDR1 is LNHDA and CDR2 is SQIVND in the germline V gene (reference sequence). V was clipped by 2 bases and J by 2 bases, with 9 bases between them. The chain carries TRBV19 and TRBJ2-5; D unclear. The TCR originated in an adult with an advanced solid tumor such as melanoma, head and neck, liver or kidney cancer. Sequencing used CD4+ or CD8+ T cells sorted from blood, obtained in a trial of the OX40 agonist ivuxolimab. CDR3 residues: CASSIMAFQETQYF. CDR3 DNA sequence: TGTGCCAGTAGTATAATGGCTTTTCAAGAGACCCAGTACTTC. Looking up the rest from reference TRBV19 and TRBJ2-5 gives the full variable domain: DGGITQSPKYLFRKEGQNVTLSCEQNLNHDAMYWYRQDPGQGLRLIYYSQIVNDFQKGDIAEGYSVSREKKESFPLTVTSAQKNPTAFYLCASSIMAFQETQYFGPGTRLLVL.